One sample yielded the 16 T cell receptor beta chains listed below, sequenced in a study of naive and memory T cell subsets. An equimolar mix of two oligonucleotides served as the beta constant-region primer for TRBC1 and TRBC2. TCRdb recomputed calls from the UMI-ligation and nested PCR reads with MiXCR, one row per CDR3 protein. The sample lists tens of thousands of distinct CDR3 sequences, about 14% occurring once. Sequencing input: effector memory CD4+ T cells from blood. Subset here: effector memory, CD45RA- CD27-. These receptors were obtained from a human donor in good health.

This clonotype showed up many times. V and J are TRBV6-5 and TRBJ1-5; D uncertain. Looked up from germline, CDR1 is MNHEY and CDR2 is SVGAGI. The CDR3 contains 15 residues. The V gene lost 8 bases and the J gene lost 0 bases, with 14 bases spanning the gap. The CDR3 region is CASSGQANSNQPQHF. The DNA for the CDR3 is TGTGCCAGCTCCGGGCAGGCAAATAGCAATCAGCCCCAGCATTTT.

V is TRBV20-1 and J is TRBJ2-1; possibly TRBD1 for D (6 bases). This CDR3 region has 15 residues. With 6 bases removed from V and 3 bases from J, the gap between germline ends came to 18 bases. Germline V gene lookup returns CDR1 DFQATT and CDR2 SNEGSKA (reference sequence). In nucleotides, the CDR3 is TGCAGTGCCCAATCTGACAGGTTGGGCTACAATGAGCAGTTCTTC. This encodes CSAQSDRLGYNEQFF.

The chain links TRBV4-3 to TRBJ1-5, with D tentatively TRBD1 (5 bases). V lost 0 bases and J 6 bases, leaving 9 bases between the germline ends. The CDR3 contains 14 residues. Germline assignment: CDR1 LGHNA and CDR2 YSLEER. The CDR3 spells CASSQDVGGQPQHF. CDR3 DNA: TGCGCCAGCAGCCAAGATGTCGGGGGTCAGCCCCAGCATTTT.

This clonotype was detected only a few times. The V gene is TRBV7-2, the J gene TRBJ2-7, with 8 bases identical to TRBD1. After removal of 6 bases from V and 2 bases from J, the junction contained 9 bases not matched to a gene. The length of the CDR3 is 15 residues. The germline CDR1 and CDR2 sequences are SGHTA and FQGNSA. CDR3 in DNA: TGTGCCAGCAGTAAACGGACAGGGAAGGCCTACGAGCAGTACTTC. Protein: CASSKRTGKAYEQYF.

The chain joins TRBV7-2 to TRBJ2-1; D possibly corresponds to TRBD1 (6 bases). The V end lost 2 bases, the J end lost 6 bases, and 11 bases lay between the germline ends. From germline, CDR1 is SGHTA and CDR2 FQGNSA. CDR3 length: 14 amino acids. The CDR3 reads CASSLRAQGNEQFF. CDR3 coding DNA: TGTGCCAGCAGCTTAAGAGCACAGGGCAATGAGCAGTTCTTC.

This clonotype has only a few counts. This chain joins TRBV7-2 and TRBJ2-1, with 11 bases lining up with TRBD2. V was pared by 5 bases and J by 3 bases, with 3 bases of the junction left unmatched. From germline, CDR1 is SGHTA and CDR2 FQGNSA. There are 15 residues in the CDR3. CDR3 region: CASSVSGRVYNEQFF. DNA for the CDR3: TGTGCCAGCAGCGTTAGCGGGAGGGTCTACAATGAGCAGTTCTTC.

This clonotype occurred a few times. J is TRBJ2-1 and V is TRBV6-2 or TRBV6-3, with 7 nucleotides matching TRBD2. The CDR3 has 14 amino acids. CDR1 and CDR2 (germline): MNHEY, SVGEGT. V lost 5 bases to trimming and J lost 10 bases; unmatched junction nucleotides: 11. This chain's CDR3 is CASSTPAGRLEQFF. DNA of the CDR3: TGTGCCAGCAGTACCCCCGCCGGGAGGCTCGAGCAGTTCTTC.

This clonotype was detected only a few times. The chain employs TRBV2 and TRBJ2-2, with D perhaps given as TRBD1 or TRBD2 (6 bases each). V was pared by 5 bases and J by 6 bases, with 13 bases between. This CDR3 contains 14 residues. Germline CDR1 reads SNHLY; CDR2 reads FYNNEI. The DNA for the CDR3 is TGTGCCAGCAGTTCCGGGGGCAGATCCGGGGAGCTGTTTTTT. This gives the protein CASSSGGRSGELFF.

There are a few counts of this clonotype. The chain carries TRBV20-1 and TRBJ1-5; possibly TRBD1 for D (5 bases). The germline V gene has CDR1 DFQATT and CDR2 SNEGSKA (reference sequence). The CDR3 is 13 residues long. The ends were cut back, 6 bases at V and 5 bases at J, with 14 bases in the middle. As DNA, the CDR3 is TGCAGTGCCGGCGGGGGGACCTATCAGCCCCAGCATTTT. This codes for CSAGGGTYQPQHF.

By share of the sample, this clonotype is medium-sized (0.01 to 0.1%). This clone may be a read error of a much larger clone one base away. V and J are TRBV6-2 or TRBV6-3 and TRBJ1-5; D remains unclear. Trimming cost V 2 bases and J 1 base, with 15 bases left between them. The CDR3 contains 17 residues. In germline, CDR1 is MNHEY, CDR2 SVGEGT. The CDR3 coding sequence is TGTGCCAGCAGTTACAATCCTGGAGGTGCAAGCAATCAGCCCCAGCATTTT. This codes for CASSYNPGGASNQPQHF.

This clonotype was counted only a few times. The chain employs TRBV4-2 and TRBJ2-1; D might be TRBD2 (7 bases). The V end lost 0 bases, the J end lost 8 bases, and 17 bases lay between the germline ends. Germline V CDR1 and CDR2: LGHNA, YNFKEQ. There are 16 residues in the CDR3. The CDR3 nucleotides read TGTGCCAGCAGCCAAGACGGAGGGGGAGGGCCACATGAGCAGTTCTTC. Its translation: CASSQDGGGGPHEQFF.

This clonotype was seen only once. Compared with germline, one end of the junction differs, possibly owing to a read error. V is TRBV4-2 and J is TRBJ2-3, with D perhaps matching TRBD1 (6 bases). The CDR3 runs 16 residues. Germline V CDR1 and CDR2: LGHNA, YNFKEQ. CDR3: CARSQLQGTTADTQYF. The CDR3 DNA reads as TGTGCCAGAAGCCAGTTACAGGGAACAACGGCAGATACGCAGTATTTT.

J is TRBJ1-2 and V is TRBV20-1, with D possibly being TRBD1 (5 bases). Germline V CDR1 and CDR2: DFQATT, SNEGSKA (reference sequence). The CDR3 spans 15 residues. V was cut by 1 base and J by 3 bases, with 15 bases left in between. The CDR3 sequence is CSARVIDWGDYGYTF. CDR3 coding DNA: TGCAGTGCTAGAGTAATAGATTGGGGGGACTATGGCTACACCTTC.

The J gene is TRBJ1-1, the V gene TRBV20-1; tentative D call: TRBD1 (6 bases). With 5 bases removed from V and 6 bases from J, the gap between germline ends came to 16 bases. CDR3 size: 13 residues. CDR1 DFQATT and CDR2 SNEGSKA come from the germline V gene (reference sequence). Written as DNA, the CDR3 is TGCAGTGCTCCGAACAGGGAATGGGCTGAAGCTTTCTTT. Residues: CSAPNREWAEAFF.

The chain has TRBV5-1 and TRBJ1-4, with D unclear. CDR3 size: 14 residues. CDR1 and CDR2 (germline): SGHRS, YFSETQ. The V and J ends lost 3 bases and 8 bases respectively, with 14 bases between them. The CDR3 region is CASSSDRFSEKLFF. CDR3 sequence (DNA): TGCGCCAGCAGCTCGGACCGTTTCTCCGAAAAACTGTTTTTT.

The rearrangement links TRBV12-3 or TRBV12-4 to TRBJ2-2, with D hard to call. This CDR3 contains 13 residues. The CDR3 loop reads CATSDSRTGELFF. CDR3 bases: TGTGCGACCAGTGACTCACGTACCGGGGAGCTGTTTTTT.